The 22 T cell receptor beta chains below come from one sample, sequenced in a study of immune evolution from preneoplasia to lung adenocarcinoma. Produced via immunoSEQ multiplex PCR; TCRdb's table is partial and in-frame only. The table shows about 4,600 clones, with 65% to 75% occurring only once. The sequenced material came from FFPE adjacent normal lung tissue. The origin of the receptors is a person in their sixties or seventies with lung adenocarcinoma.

CDR3 DNA sequence: TGTGCCAGCAGTTACTCCTCCTGGCGGGTCACCGGGGAGCTGTTTTTT. It encodes CASSYSSWRVTGELFF. V gene TRBV6-5 combines with J gene TRBJ2-2; a possible D gene is TRBD2 (5 bases). The germline V gene has CDR1 MNHEY and CDR2 SVGAGI. This CDR3 spans 16 amino acids. The V and J ends lost 0 bases and 4 bases respectively, with 12 bases between them.

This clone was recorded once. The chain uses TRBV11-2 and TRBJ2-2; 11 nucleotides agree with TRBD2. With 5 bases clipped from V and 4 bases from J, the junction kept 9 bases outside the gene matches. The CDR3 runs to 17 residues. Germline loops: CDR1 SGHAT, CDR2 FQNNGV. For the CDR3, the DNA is TGTGCCAGCAGCCATACTGGGACTAGCGGAACCACCGGGGAGCTGTTTTTT. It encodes CASSHTGTSGTTGELFF.

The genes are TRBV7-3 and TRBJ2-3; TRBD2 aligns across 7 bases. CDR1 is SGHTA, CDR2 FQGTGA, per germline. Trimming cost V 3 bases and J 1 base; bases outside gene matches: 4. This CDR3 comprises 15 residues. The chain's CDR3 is CASSLSGMGTDTQYF. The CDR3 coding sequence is TGTGCCAGCAGCTTGAGCGGGATGGGCACAGATACGCAGTATTTT.

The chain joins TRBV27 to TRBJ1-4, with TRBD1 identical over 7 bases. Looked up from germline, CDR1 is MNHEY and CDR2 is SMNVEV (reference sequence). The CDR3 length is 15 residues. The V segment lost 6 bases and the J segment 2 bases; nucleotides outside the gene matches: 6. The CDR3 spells CASSPGDSTNEKLFF. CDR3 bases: TGTGCCAGCAGCCCCGGGGACAGCACTAATGAAAAACTGTTTTTT.

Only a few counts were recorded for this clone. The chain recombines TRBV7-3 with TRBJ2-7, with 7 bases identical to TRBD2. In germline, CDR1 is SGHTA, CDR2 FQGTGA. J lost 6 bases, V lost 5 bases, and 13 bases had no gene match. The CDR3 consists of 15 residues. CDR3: CASSPLGAGRTEQYF. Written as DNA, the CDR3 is TGTGCCAGCAGCCCCCTCGGAGCGGGGAGAACCGAGCAGTACTTC.

The CDR3 nucleotides are TGTGCCAGCAGCTTACTAAGCTCTGAAGCTTTCTTT. Protein: CASSLLSSEAFF. The chain combines TRBV7-9 with TRBJ1-1; no clear D gene. Germline-derived CDR1 and CDR2 are SEHNR and FQNEAQ (reference sequence). The CDR3 length is 12 residues. Trimming shortened V by 2 bases and J by 6 bases, and 7 bases separated the two germline ends. Drawing the rest from reference TRBV7-9 and TRBJ1-1, the complete variable domain is DTGVSQNPRHKITKRGQNVTFRCDPISEHNRLYWYRQTLGQGPEFLTYFQNEAQLEKSRLLSDRFSAERPKGSFSTLEIQRTEQGDSAMYLCASSLLSSEAFFGQGTRLTVV.

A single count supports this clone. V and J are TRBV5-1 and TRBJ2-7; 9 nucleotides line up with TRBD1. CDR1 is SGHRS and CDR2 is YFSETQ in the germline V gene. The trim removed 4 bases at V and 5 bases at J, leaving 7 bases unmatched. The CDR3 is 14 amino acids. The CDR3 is CASSVGTGTNEQYF. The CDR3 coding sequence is TGCGCCAGCAGCGTCGGGACAGGGACGAACGAGCAGTACTTC.

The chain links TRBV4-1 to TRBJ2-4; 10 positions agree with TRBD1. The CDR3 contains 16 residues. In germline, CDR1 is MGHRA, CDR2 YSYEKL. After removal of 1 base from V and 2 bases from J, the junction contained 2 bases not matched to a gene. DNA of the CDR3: TGCGCCAGCAGCCAAGGACAGGGGGCTACCAAAAACATTCAGTACTTC. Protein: CASSQGQGATKNIQYF.

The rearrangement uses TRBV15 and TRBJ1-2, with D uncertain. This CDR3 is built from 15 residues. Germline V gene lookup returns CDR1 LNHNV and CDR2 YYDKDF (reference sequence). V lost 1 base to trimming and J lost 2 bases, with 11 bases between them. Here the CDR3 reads CATSRVRYRNYGYTF. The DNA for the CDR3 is TGTGCCACCAGCAGAGTACGGTACAGAAACTATGGCTACACCTTC.

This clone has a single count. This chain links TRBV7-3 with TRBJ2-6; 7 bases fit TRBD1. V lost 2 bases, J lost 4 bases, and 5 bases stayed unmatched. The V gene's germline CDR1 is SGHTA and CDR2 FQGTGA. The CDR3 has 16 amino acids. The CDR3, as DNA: TGTGCCAGCAGCTTAGACAGGGTAGCCGGGGCCAACGTCCTGACTTTC. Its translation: CASSLDRVAGANVLTF. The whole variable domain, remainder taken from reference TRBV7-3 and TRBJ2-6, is GAGVSQTPSNKVTEKGKYVELRCDPISGHTALYWYRQSLGQGPEFLIYFQGTGAADDSGLPNDRFFAVRPEGSVSTLKIQRTERGDSAVYLCASSLDRVAGANVLTFGAGSRLTVL.

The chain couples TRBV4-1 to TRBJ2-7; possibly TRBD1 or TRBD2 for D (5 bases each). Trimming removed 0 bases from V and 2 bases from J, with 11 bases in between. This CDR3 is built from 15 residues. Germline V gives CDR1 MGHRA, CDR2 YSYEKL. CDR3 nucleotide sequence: TGCGCCAGCAGCCAAGAGGGCAGGGAGCCCTACGAGCAGTACTTC. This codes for CASSQEGREPYEQYF.

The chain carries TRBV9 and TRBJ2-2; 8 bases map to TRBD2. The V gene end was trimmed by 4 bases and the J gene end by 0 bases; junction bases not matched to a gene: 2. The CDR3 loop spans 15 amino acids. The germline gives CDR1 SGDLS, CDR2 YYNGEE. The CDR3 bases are TGTGCCAGCAGCAGTAGCGGGACGAACACCGGGGAGCTGTTTTTT. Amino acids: CASSSSGTNTGELFF.

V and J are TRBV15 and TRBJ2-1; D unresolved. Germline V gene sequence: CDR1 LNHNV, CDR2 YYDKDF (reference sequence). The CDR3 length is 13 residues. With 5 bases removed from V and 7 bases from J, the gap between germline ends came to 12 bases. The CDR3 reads CATSLKRWNEQFF. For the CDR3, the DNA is TGTGCCACCAGCTTAAAGCGTTGGAATGAGCAGTTCTTC.

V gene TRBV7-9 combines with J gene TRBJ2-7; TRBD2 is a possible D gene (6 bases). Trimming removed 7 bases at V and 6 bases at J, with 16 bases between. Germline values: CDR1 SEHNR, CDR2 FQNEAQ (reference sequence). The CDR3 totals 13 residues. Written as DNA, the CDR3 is TGTGCCAGCATGGATGGCGGGATGGGCGAGCAGTACTTC. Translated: CASMDGGMGEQYF.

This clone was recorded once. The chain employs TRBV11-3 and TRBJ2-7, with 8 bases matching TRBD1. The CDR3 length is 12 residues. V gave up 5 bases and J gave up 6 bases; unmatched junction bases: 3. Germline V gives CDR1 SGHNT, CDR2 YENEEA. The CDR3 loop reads CASSPQGGEQYF. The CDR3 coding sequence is TGTGCCAGCAGCCCACAGGGGGGCGAGCAGTACTTC.

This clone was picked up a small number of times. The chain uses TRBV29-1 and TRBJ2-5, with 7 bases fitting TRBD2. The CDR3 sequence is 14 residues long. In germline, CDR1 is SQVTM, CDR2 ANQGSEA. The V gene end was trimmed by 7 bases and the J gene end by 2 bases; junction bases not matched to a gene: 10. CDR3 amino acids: CSAPREADQETQYF. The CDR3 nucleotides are TGCAGCGCCCCCCGGGAGGCGGATCAAGAGACCCAGTACTTC.

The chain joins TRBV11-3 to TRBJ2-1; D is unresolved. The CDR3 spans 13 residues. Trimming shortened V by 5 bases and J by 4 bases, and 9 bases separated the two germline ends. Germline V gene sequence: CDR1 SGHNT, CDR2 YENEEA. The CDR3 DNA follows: TGTGCCAGCAGCCCCGTGGAGTACAATGAGCAGTTCTTC. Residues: CASSPVEYNEQFF.

The CDR3 region is CASSLGPGDTGELFF. CDR3 sequence (DNA): TGTGCCAGCAGTTTAGGACCCGGGGACACCGGGGAGCTGTTTTTT. V usage is TRBV28 and J usage is TRBJ2-2, with D maybe TRBD2 (5 bases). Germline V gene sequence: CDR1 MDHEN, CDR2 SYDVKM. Trimming took 2 bases from V and 3 from J, leaving 10 bases between them. This CDR3 is built from 15 residues. Combining the CDR3 with reference TRBV28 and TRBJ2-2 gives the whole variable domain DVKVTQSSRYLVKRTGEKVFLECVQDMDHENMFWYRQDPGLGLRLIYFSYDVKMKEKGDIPEGYSVSREKKERFSLILESASTNQTSMYLCASSLGPGDTGELFFGEGSRLTVL.

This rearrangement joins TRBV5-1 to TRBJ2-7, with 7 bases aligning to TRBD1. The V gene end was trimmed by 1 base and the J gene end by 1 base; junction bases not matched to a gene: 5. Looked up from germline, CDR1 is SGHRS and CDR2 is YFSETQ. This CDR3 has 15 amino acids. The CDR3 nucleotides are TGCGCCAGCAGCTTGCCAGAGGACAGGTCCTACGAGCAGTACTTC. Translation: CASSLPEDRSYEQYF.

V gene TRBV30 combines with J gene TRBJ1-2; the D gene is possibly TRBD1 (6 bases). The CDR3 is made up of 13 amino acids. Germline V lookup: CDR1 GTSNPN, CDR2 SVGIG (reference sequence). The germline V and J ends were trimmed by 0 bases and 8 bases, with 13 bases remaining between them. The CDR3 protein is CAWSVGGAGGYTF. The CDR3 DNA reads TGTGCCTGGAGTGTTGGGGGGGCTGGCGGCTACACCTTC.

The CDR3 nucleotides are TGTGCCAGCAGCTTGGAAAGCGGGAGTTCCTACGAGCAGTACTTC. Its protein is CASSLESGSSYEQYF. The chain carries TRBV5-5 and TRBJ2-7; 8 bases agree with TRBD2. Trimming at V came to 0 bases and at J to 1 base, leaving 3 bases not matched to a gene. CDR3 length equals 15 residues. CDR1 and CDR2 from the germline V gene are SGHKS and YYEKEE (reference sequence).

Here the CDR3 reads CASSLGGGRGQFF. CDR3 in DNA: TGTGCCAGCAGCTTAGGCGGCGGGCGGGGGCAGTTCTTC. V is TRBV7-9 and J is TRBJ2-1; a possible D gene is TRBD2 (6 bases). From germline, CDR1 is SEHNR and CDR2 FQNEAQ (reference sequence). The CDR3 loop spans 13 amino acids. The V end lost 1 base, the J end lost 12 bases, and 13 bases lay between the germline ends.